The entry below gives a single T cell receptor beta chain sequence along with its context. These data come from a study of shared T cell receptors in the human thymus. Assay: immunoSEQ multiplex PCR; the TCRdb copy retains only in-frame clones and omits some. The data contain hundreds of thousands of clones, about 90% of them singletons. Germline V gene data show CDR1 as MGHDK and CDR2 as SYGVNS. This CDR3 is 15 amino acids long. V dropped 4 bases and J dropped 0 bases, with 12 bases sitting between them. This same sample was also taken into another study, of human thymus T cells. That work adds: Biased V and J segment usage appeared in thymus and peripheral blood.

V and J are TRBV25-1 and TRBJ1-1; D unresolved. The sequenced material came from thymocytes. The sequence was obtained from a boy younger than two with a congenital heart defect. The CDR3 here is CASSGAMAMNTEAFF. Written as DNA, the CDR3 is TGTGCCAGCAGTGGTGCCATGGCCATGAACACTGAAGCTTTCTTT.